The entry below describes one T cell receptor beta chain. No cognate antigen has been identified for it. The record has no base qualities; no much larger clone is one base away. Additional DNA sequences in this sample encode the identical CDR3. TCR CDR3 regions were amplified from genomic DNA by multiplex PCR using the deep immunoSEQ assay. Extracted genomic DNA from each cell subset was spread evenly across all wells of several immunoSEQ 96-well plates, with each plate serving as a replicate. For sorted subsets, around 200 ng genomic DNA, equal to some 30,000 T cell genomes, was loaded into each replicate PCR. Purified libraries were quantified with a Qubit 3.0 fluorometer, sized on a Bioanalyzer 2100, and re-quantified with the KAPA Library Quantification kit. Every immunoSEQ 96-well plate was sequenced on a dedicated single-read 150-cycle Illumina NextSeq 550 flow cell. Regarding the original processing steps: Because the immunoSEQ output included only junctional sequences and no quality scores, the filtering could not be the same as the filtering used for full-length reads. Sequences were annotated with PyIR, a Python wrapper for IgBLAST v1.9, and V/J genes and CDR3 were assigned using IMGT germline references. Reads were filtered out if the reads had weak V/J assignments (E-value above 1e-6), no CDR3, stop codons, out-of-frame junctions, or ambiguous translated residues. V3J clonotypes were defined as sequences sharing an identical inferred V gene, J gene, and CDR3 amino acid sequence. The percentage overlap between two repertoires was calculated by dividing the number of shared unique clonotypes by the size of the smaller repertoire. Repertoire richness was assessed with RTK rarefaction, the Chao1 estimator, and Recon v2.1 estimates of unobserved clonotypes. Generation probabilities for all TCRbeta clonotypes obtained by the gDNA method from a handful of donors were computed using OLGA. Here the immuneACCESS table is served through TCRdb, limited to in-frame sequences with V and J called. Missing clones are a known gap in these copies; in checked studies unresolved V genes cover under half, and the rest lacks a known reason. Clone size and the V and J calls come from that table; the DNA yielded D and trimming. A total of about a million clones appear in this sample, 60% to 80% of them only once. The ten top clones hold 0.89% of the sample.

The donors were healthy, HIV-negative adults with no recently reported acute infections or vaccinations. All donors were Caucasian adults living in Nashville, Tennessee, USA. CD4+ T cells were enriched through magnetic negative selection, after which naive cells were positively selected on CD45RA and the remaining negative fraction served as the memory subset. Blood was collected by leukapheresis, and PBMCs were isolated by Ficoll-Histopaque density gradient centrifugation and then cryopreserved in liquid nitrogen vapor phase. Analytical flow cytometry was used to check the purity and quantity of each magnetically sorted T cell population. Genomic DNA was isolated from each sorted fraction and quantified by UV absorbance on a Nanodrop 2000c. V was cut back by 0 bases and J by 0 bases, leaving a gap of 6 bases between them. The CDR3 goes from the cysteine to the phenylalanine over 15 residues. The DNA shown is the 45-base CDR3, in frame from base 1. Per the germline V gene, SGHRS is the CDR1 and YFSETQ is the CDR2.

The data were obtained in a study of shared clonotypes between healthy human individuals (dated by TCRdb to 2020 to 2021). Background for the entire study: The cohort comprised two women and a few men aged 18 to 49 years. For each donor, three plates each were used for CD4 naive and CD4 memory, two plates were used for CD8 naive, and one plate was used for CD8 memory. To estimate repertoire size and how much clonotype sharing occurs between individuals, the study deeply sequenced the blood TCR repertoires of several healthy adults. To increase sequencing depth and limit assay-specific biases, TCR repertoire library preparation and sequencing were carried out by different laboratories using diverse techniques. Leukapheresis yielded between about 0.9 and 9 billion PBMCs per donor. The paper's findings and limits, for the study overall: Compared with non-shared clonotypes, clonotypes shared by all four sorted-subset donors had higher generation probabilities. Naive subsets generally had larger estimated clonotype richness than memory subsets. Sampling was limited to blood, and TCR repertoires in tissue likely differ from TCR repertoires in blood. The genetic and exposure-history diversity represented was limited by the small number of donors. Based on pairwise subsampling, the degree of clonotype sharing among donors was expected to be affected by sequencing depth. Across four donors, roughly 5.4% of naive CD4, around 3.5% of naive CD8, 2% to 2.5% of memory CD4, and 0.4% to 0.45% of memory CD8 clonotypes were shared. Even with the large sequencing depth, rarefaction of the sorted-subset datasets indicated that sequencing was incomplete.

Sequencing input: memory CD4+ T cells from PBMCs. The cell subset or site label for this specimen denotes: CD45RA-negative fraction. The TCR was taken from a man younger than 35 in good health. Some clones in this sample may be carry-over from other donors' samples. The chain is encoded by TRBV5-1 joined to TRBJ2-2, with TRBD1 perhaps the D gene, on 5 matching bases. The encoded CDR3 is CASSLAGTNTGELFF. The sequence in DNA is TGCGCCAGCAGCTTGGCAGGGACGAACACCGGGGAGCTGTTTTTT.